Below are 20 T cell receptor beta chains sequenced from a single sample in a study of control samples from healthy donors and cancer patients. TCRdb's copy holds only in-frame clones and misses some; the assay was immunoSEQ multiplex PCR. Of around 100,000 clones in the sample, 88% are singletons; the top ten hold around 14%. Sample: blood. The receptors here all came from a man aged 25-40 years in good health.

The V gene is TRBV5-1, the J gene TRBJ2-7; 7 bases are a match to TRBD2. The CDR3 has 16 residues. CDR1 is SGHRS, CDR2 YFSETQ, per germline. With 0 bases clipped from V and 3 bases from J, the junction kept 9 bases outside the gene matches. The CDR3 reads CASSLEGRSGGYEQYF. The CDR3 DNA sequence: TGCGCCAGCAGCTTGGAAGGCCGATCGGGGGGCTACGAGCAGTACTTC.

J is TRBJ2-7 and V is TRBV24-1, with 11 bases that match TRBD1. The CDR3 consists of 14 residues. Germline V CDR1 and CDR2: KGHDR, SFDVKD. The J segment lost 5 bases and the V segment lost 9 bases, leaving 8 bases of the junction unmatched. CDR3 sequence (DNA): TGTGCCACCTCTCGGGGACAGGGGGTTGACGAGCAGTACTTC. It yields the protein CATSRGQGVDEQYF.

This clone was recorded only once. The chain recombines TRBV2 with TRBJ2-3; perhaps TRBD1 as D (5 bases). With 4 bases removed from V and 3 bases from J, the gap between germline ends came to 17 bases. Germline CDR1 and CDR2: SNHLY and FYNNEI. The CDR3 is made up of 16 amino acids. The CDR3 loop reads CASSGGSGRVTDTQYF. The CDR3 DNA is TGTGCCAGCAGTGGTGGTTCGGGCAGGGTGACAGATACGCAGTATTTT.

The chain recombines TRBV28 with TRBJ2-6; D might be TRBD2 (7 bases). The germline V and J ends were trimmed by 3 bases and 5 bases, with 17 bases remaining between them. The CDR3 spans 17 residues. CDR1 and CDR2 (germline): MDHEN, SYDVKM. The DNA of the CDR3 is TGTGCCAGCAGTTTCGTGGGGGGCGGGAGAAGGGCCAACGTCCTGACTTTC. It codes for CASSFVGGGRRANVLTF.

This clone occurred a few times. V is TRBV5-1 and J is TRBJ2-7; 7 positions agree with TRBD1. J gave up 1 base and V 7 bases, and 5 bases lay outside the gene matches. Germline V lookup: CDR1 SGHRS, CDR2 YFSETQ. The CDR3 length is 13 residues. The CDR3 spells CASRSGGSYEQYF. CDR3 nucleotides: TGCGCCAGCCGCTCAGGGGGATCCTACGAGCAGTACTTC.

The rearrangement links TRBV12-5 to TRBJ2-5; D not resolved. From germline, CDR1 is LGHNT and CDR2 FRNRAP. The CDR3 totals 12 residues. Deletions cut 5 bases from V and 11 bases from J, with 15 bases between. CDR3 nucleotide sequence: TGTGCTAGTGGTGTCGTCGCCCTACAGCAGTACTTC. It translates to CASGVVALQQYF.

The chain carries TRBV7-2 and TRBJ1-3, with a possible D match to TRBD1 (5 bases). V lost 5 bases and J 0 bases, leaving 11 bases between the germline ends. The CDR3 consists of 15 residues. Germline lookup yields CDR1 SGHTA and CDR2 FQGNSA. The DNA of the CDR3 is TGTGCCAGCAGCCCAAGGAGGGGCTCTGGAAACACCATATATTTT. This translates into CASSPRRGSGNTIYF.

This clone was detected a few times. V is TRBV2 and J is TRBJ1-2; D gene unclear. V was cut by 3 bases and J by 3 bases, with 8 bases left in between. CDR3 size: 13 residues. Looked up from germline, CDR1 is SNHLY and CDR2 is FYNNEI. The CDR3 is CASSDRRDYGYTF. In nucleotides, the CDR3 is TGTGCCAGCAGTGACAGGAGAGACTATGGCTACACCTTC.

As for this clone: This sample includes further DNA sequences coding for the same CDR3. The chain combines TRBV18 with TRBJ2-7, with D hard to call. Looked up from germline, CDR1 is KGHSH and CDR2 is LQKENI. The CDR3 loop spans 13 amino acids. V shed 3 bases and J shed 7 bases, with 13 bases lying between them. In DNA form, the CDR3 reads TGTGCCAGCTCACCGGTGGCAAATTCGGAGCAGTACTTC. It encodes CASSPVANSEQYF.

The chain carries TRBV18 and TRBJ2-3; weak D call: TRBD2 (5 bases). The CDR3 is made up of 15 amino acids. Per the germline V gene, CDR1 is KGHSH and CDR2 is LQKENI. V dropped 2 bases and J dropped 2 bases, with 11 bases sitting between them. The CDR3 nucleotides read TGTGCCAGCTCACCAAACCGGAGGACCACAGATACGCAGTATTTT. As protein: CASSPNRRTTDTQYF.

This clone was found once. J is TRBJ2-7 and V is TRBV30; D unclear. V lost 8 bases and J 2 bases, leaving 13 bases between the germline ends. Per the germline V gene, CDR1 is GTSNPN and CDR2 is SVGIG (reference sequence). The CDR3 loop spans 12 amino acids. CDR3 DNA sequence: TGTGCCAGCCGGTCCAGAACCTACGAGCAGTACTTC. Translated, it gives CASRSRTYEQYF.

The V gene is TRBV14, the J gene TRBJ2-7; TRBD1 is a possible D gene (6 bases). The V end was cut by 4 bases, the J end by 4 bases, with 17 bases between. Germline lookup yields CDR1 SGHDN and CDR2 FVKESK. The CDR3 is 15 amino acids. The CDR3 bases are TGTGCCAGCAGCCCAATACAGGGTCTTCCTTACGAGCAGTACTTC. Protein: CASSPIQGLPYEQYF.

This clone was found a few times. The V call is TRBV3-1 (or the pseudogene TRBV3-2), the J call TRBJ2-2; D gene unclear. This CDR3 is built from 12 residues. V lost 4 bases to trimming and J lost 3 bases, with 3 bases between them. Germline CDR1 and CDR2: LGHDT and YNNKEL (reference sequence). In DNA form, the CDR3 reads TGTGCCAGCAGCCCATACACCGGGGAGCTGTTTTTT. The encoded protein is CASSPYTGELFF.

This chain connects TRBV7-8 to TRBJ2-2, with 10 nucleotides matching TRBD2. J lost 4 bases, V lost 5 bases, and 10 bases had no gene match. Germline V gives CDR1 SGHVS, CDR2 FQNEAQ. The CDR3 contains 17 residues. CDR3 sequence reads: CASSHNLAGAPTGELFF. As DNA, the CDR3 is TGTGCCAGCAGCCACAATCTAGCGGGGGCCCCCACCGGGGAGCTGTTTTTT.

V usage is TRBV10-3 and J usage is TRBJ2-5; TRBD2 is a possible D gene (5 bases). Between the trimmed V and J ends, which lost 2 bases and 4 bases, there was a span of 8 bases. Germline lookup yields CDR1 ENHRY and CDR2 SYGVKD. There are 13 residues in the CDR3. The CDR3: CAISEGGGETQYF. The CDR3 coding sequence is TGTGCCATCAGTGAGGGAGGTGGAGAGACCCAGTACTTC.

The chain is built from TRBV30 and TRBJ2-7; D tentatively fits TRBD1 or TRBD2 (5 bases each). The CDR3 spans 13 residues. The V and J ends lost 2 bases and 1 base respectively, with 9 bases between them. Germline lookup yields CDR1 GTSNPN and CDR2 SVGIG (reference sequence). Here the CDR3 DNA reads TGTGCCTGGAGTTTTGAGGGGTCCTACGAGCAGTACTTC. The encoded protein is CAWSFEGSYEQYF.

The CDR3 nucleotides are TGTGCCAGCAGTGAAGGGGATGGGAATGAAAAACTGTTTTTT. This codes for CASSEGDGNEKLFF. J is TRBJ1-4 and V is TRBV6-1, with D unclear. The ends were cut back, 1 base at V and 5 bases at J, with 8 bases in the middle. CDR1 and CDR2 (germline): MNHNS, SASEGT. This CDR3 spans 14 amino acids.

The chain joins TRBV18 to TRBJ2-7; D may be TRBD2 (6 bases). Trimming pared 3 bases from V and 4 bases from J, leaving 16 bases between. From germline, CDR1 is KGHSH and CDR2 LQKENI. The CDR3 consists of 15 residues. CDR3 region: CASSPSGGGSYEQYF. In DNA, the CDR3 is TGTGCCAGCTCACCCTCAGGAGGAGGGTCTTACGAGCAGTACTTC.

The chain carries TRBV24-1 and TRBJ2-2; D possibly corresponds to TRBD1 (6 bases). The length of the CDR3 is 14 residues. The germline V gene has CDR1 KGHDR and CDR2 SFDVKD. Deletions cut 8 bases from V and 4 bases from J, with 13 bases between. CDR3 coding DNA: TGTGCCACCACCCCGACAGGCGGCACCGGGGAGCTGTTTTTT. Protein product: CATTPTGGTGELFF.

The chain links TRBV11-3 to TRBJ1-5; D unresolved. Germline CDR1 is SGHNT and CDR2 is YENEEA. V lost 4 bases and J 7 bases, leaving 11 bases between the germline ends. The CDR3 sequence is 13 residues long. CDR3 nucleotide sequence: TGTGCCAGCAGCTCCCCCAATTTACAGCCCCAGCATTTT. The encoded protein is CASSSPNLQPQHF.